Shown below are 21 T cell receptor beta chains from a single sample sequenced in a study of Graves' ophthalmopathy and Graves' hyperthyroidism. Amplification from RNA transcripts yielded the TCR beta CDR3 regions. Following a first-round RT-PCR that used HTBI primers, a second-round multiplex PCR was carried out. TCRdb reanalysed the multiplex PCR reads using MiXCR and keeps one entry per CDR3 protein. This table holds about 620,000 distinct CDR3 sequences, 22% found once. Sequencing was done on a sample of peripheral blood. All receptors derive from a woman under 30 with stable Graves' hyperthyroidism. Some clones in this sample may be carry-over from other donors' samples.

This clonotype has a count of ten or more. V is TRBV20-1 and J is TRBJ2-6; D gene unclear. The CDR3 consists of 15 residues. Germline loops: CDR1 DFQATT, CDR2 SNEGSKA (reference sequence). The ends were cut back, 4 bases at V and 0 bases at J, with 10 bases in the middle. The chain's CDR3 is CSAIGGVSGANVLTF. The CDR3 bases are TGCAGTGCTATAGGTGGGGTCTCTGGGGCCAACGTCCTGACTTTC.

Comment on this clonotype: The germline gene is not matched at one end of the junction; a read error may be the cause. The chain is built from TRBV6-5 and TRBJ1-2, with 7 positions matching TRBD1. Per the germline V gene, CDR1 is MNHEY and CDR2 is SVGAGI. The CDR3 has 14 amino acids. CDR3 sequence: CASSYSTTGYGYTF. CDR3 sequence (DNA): TGTGCCAGCAGCTACTCTACGACAGGGTACGGCTACACCTTC.

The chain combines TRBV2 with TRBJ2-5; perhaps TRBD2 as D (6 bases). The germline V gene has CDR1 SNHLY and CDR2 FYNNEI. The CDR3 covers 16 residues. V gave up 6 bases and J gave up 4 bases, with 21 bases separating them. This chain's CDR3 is CASSPGTSIGGETQYF. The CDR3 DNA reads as TGTGCCAGCAGCCCGGGAACTAGCATCGGAGGAGAGACCCAGTACTTC.

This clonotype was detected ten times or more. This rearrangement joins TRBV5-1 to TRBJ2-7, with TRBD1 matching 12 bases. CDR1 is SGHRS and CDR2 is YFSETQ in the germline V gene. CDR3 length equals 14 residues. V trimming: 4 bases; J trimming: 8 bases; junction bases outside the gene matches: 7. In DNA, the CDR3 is TGCGCCAGCAGCGTGGGACAGGGGGCTCTACAGCAGTACTTC. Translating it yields CASSVGQGALQQYF.

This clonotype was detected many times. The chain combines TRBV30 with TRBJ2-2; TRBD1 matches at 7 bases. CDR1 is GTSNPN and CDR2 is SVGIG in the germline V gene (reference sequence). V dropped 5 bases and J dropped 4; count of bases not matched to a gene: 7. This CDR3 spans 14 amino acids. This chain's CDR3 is CAWSRSGGTGELFF. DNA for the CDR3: TGTGCCTGGTCCAGGTCAGGGGGCACCGGGGAGCTGTTTTTT.

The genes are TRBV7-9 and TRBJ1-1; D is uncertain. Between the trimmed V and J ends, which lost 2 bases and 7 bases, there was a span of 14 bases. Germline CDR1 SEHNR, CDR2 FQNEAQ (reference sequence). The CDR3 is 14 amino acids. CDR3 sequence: CASSLQAGISEAFF. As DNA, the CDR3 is TGTGCCAGCAGCTTACAGGCGGGCATCAGTGAAGCTTTCTTT.

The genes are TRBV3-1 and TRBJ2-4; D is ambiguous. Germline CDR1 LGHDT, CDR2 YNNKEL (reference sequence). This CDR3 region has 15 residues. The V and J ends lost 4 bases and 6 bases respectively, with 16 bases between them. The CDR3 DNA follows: TGTGCCAGCAGCCTTAGGGTCGGGCGGAGAAACATTCAGTACTTC. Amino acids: CASSLRVGRRNIQYF.

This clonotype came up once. For the CDR3, the DNA is TGTGCCAGCTCATCAAGGCAGGGGGTTGATGGCTACACCTTC. Its translation is CASSSRQGVDGYTF. The rearrangement links TRBV18 to TRBJ1-2; 7 bases align to TRBD1. V trimming: 5 bases; J trimming: 6 bases; junction bases outside the gene matches: 9. This CDR3 is 14 amino acids long. Germline CDR1 KGHSH, CDR2 LQKENI.

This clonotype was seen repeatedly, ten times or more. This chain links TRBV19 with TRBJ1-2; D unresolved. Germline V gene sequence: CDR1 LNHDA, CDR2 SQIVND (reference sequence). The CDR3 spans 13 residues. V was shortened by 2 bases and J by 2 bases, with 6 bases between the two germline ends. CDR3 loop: CASSITVNYGYTF. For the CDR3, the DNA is TGTGCCAGTAGTATAACAGTAAACTATGGCTACACCTTC.

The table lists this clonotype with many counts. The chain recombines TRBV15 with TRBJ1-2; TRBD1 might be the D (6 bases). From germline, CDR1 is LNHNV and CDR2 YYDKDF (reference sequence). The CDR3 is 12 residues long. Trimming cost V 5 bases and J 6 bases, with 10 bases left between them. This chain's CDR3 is CATSYREHGYTF. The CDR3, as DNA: TGTGCCACCAGCTACAGGGAGCATGGCTACACCTTC. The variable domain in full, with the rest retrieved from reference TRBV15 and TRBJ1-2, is DAMVIQNPRYQVTQFGKPVTLSCSQTLNHNVMYWYQQKSSQAPKLLFHYYDKDFNNEADTPDNFQSRRPNTSFCFLDIRSPGLGDTAMYLCATSYREHGYTFGSGTRLTVV.

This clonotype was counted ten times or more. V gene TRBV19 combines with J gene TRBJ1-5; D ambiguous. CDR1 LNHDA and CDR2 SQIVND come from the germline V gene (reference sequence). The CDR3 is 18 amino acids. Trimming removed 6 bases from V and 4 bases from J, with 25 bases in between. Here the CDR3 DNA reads TGTGCCAGTAGCTCCAATTCTTGGTTTGGACCCCTGAATCAGCCCCAGCATTTT. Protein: CASSSNSWFGPLNQPQHF.

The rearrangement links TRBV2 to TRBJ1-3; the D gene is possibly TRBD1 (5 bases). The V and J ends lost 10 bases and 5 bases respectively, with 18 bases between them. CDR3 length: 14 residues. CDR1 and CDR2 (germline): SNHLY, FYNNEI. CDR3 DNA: TGTGCCACCTCCCCAAAGGGGAGCCGAAACACCATATATTTT. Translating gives CATSPKGSRNTIYF.

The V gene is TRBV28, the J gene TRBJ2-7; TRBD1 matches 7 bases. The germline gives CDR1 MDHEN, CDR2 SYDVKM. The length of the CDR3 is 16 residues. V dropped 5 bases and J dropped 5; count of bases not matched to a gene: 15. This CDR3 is CASSGSLTGSIDEQYF. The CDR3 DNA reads TGTGCCAGCAGTGGATCCCTGACAGGGTCGATTGACGAGCAGTACTTC.

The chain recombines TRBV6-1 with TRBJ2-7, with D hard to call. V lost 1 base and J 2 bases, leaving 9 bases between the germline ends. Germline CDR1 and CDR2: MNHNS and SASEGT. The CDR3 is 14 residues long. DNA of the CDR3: TGTGCCAGCAGTGAAGGTCTAGTCCCCTACGAGCAGTACTTC. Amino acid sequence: CASSEGLVPYEQYF.

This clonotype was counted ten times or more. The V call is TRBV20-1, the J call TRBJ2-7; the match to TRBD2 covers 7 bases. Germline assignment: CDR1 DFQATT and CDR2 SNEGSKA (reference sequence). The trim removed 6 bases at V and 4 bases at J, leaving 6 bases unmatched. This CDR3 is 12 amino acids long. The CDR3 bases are TGCAGTGCGATAATGGGGGGGTACGAGCAGTACTTC. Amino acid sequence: CSAIMGGYEQYF.

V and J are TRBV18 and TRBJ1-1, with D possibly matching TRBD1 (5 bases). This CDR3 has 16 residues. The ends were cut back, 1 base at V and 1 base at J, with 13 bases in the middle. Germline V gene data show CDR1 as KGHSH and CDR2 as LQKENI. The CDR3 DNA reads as TGTGCCAGCTCACCACGGGCAGGGCTACAGAACACTGAAGCTTTCTTT. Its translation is CASSPRAGLQNTEAFF.

CDR3 coding DNA: TGTGCTAGTGGTTTGGTAGCAGGGAGAAGCACTGAAGCTTTCTTT. It translates to CASGLVAGRSTEAFF. This chain links TRBV12-5 with TRBJ1-1, with a tentative D call TRBD1 (5 bases). V lost 0 bases, J lost 4 bases, and 12 bases lay in between. Looked up from germline, CDR1 is LGHNT and CDR2 is FRNRAP. The CDR3 is 15 amino acids.

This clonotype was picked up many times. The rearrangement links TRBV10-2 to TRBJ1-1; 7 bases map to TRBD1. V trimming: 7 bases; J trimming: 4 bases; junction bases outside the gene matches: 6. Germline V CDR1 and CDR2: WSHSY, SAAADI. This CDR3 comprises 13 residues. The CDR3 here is CASTHSGGTEAFF. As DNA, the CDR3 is TGCGCCAGCACCCATTCAGGGGGCACTGAAGCTTTCTTT.

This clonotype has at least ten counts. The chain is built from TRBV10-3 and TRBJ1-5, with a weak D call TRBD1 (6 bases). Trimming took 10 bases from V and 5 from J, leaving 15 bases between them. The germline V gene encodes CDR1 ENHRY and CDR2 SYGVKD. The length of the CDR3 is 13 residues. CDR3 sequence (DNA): TGTGCCACCTCTCGACAGGACGATCAGCCCCAGCATTTT. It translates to CATSRQDDQPQHF.

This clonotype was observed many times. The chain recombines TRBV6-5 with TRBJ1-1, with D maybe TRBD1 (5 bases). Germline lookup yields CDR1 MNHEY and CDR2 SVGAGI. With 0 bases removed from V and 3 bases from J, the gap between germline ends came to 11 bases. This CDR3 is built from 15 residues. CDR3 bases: TGTGCCAGCAGTTACTCGTCGGGACGGTACACTGAAGCTTTCTTT. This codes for CASSYSSGRYTEAFF.

The CDR3 protein is CASREYQKPYEQYF. CDR3 sequence (DNA): TGTGCCAGCAGAGAATACCAAAAACCCTACGAGCAGTACTTC. The chain employs TRBV6-1 and TRBJ2-7; D unresolved. The CDR3 covers 14 residues. Trimming left V 6 bases short and J 2 bases short, with 14 bases between. The V gene's germline CDR1 is MNHNS and CDR2 SASEGT.